This record looks at one T cell receptor (beta chain) sequence and its context. The table came from immunoSEQ multiplex PCR; TCRdb's copy has only in-frame clones and leaves some out. The sample includes about 53,000 clones, about nine tenths of them seen just once. This sample stems from a study of control samples from healthy donors and cancer patients. V gave up 0 bases and J gave up 4 bases, with 7 bases separating them. Germline values: CDR1 SGHRS, CDR2 YFSETQ. The length of the CDR3 is 13 residues. The specimen sequenced was PBMCs. The source of this sequence is a man aged 60 to 75 with head and neck cancer. The J gene is TRBJ1-1, the V gene TRBV5-1, with a possible D match to TRBD1 (5 bases). The CDR3 sequence is CASSLDGGTEAFF. The CDR3, as DNA: TGCGCCAGCAGCTTGGACGGGGGCACTGAAGCTTTCTTT.